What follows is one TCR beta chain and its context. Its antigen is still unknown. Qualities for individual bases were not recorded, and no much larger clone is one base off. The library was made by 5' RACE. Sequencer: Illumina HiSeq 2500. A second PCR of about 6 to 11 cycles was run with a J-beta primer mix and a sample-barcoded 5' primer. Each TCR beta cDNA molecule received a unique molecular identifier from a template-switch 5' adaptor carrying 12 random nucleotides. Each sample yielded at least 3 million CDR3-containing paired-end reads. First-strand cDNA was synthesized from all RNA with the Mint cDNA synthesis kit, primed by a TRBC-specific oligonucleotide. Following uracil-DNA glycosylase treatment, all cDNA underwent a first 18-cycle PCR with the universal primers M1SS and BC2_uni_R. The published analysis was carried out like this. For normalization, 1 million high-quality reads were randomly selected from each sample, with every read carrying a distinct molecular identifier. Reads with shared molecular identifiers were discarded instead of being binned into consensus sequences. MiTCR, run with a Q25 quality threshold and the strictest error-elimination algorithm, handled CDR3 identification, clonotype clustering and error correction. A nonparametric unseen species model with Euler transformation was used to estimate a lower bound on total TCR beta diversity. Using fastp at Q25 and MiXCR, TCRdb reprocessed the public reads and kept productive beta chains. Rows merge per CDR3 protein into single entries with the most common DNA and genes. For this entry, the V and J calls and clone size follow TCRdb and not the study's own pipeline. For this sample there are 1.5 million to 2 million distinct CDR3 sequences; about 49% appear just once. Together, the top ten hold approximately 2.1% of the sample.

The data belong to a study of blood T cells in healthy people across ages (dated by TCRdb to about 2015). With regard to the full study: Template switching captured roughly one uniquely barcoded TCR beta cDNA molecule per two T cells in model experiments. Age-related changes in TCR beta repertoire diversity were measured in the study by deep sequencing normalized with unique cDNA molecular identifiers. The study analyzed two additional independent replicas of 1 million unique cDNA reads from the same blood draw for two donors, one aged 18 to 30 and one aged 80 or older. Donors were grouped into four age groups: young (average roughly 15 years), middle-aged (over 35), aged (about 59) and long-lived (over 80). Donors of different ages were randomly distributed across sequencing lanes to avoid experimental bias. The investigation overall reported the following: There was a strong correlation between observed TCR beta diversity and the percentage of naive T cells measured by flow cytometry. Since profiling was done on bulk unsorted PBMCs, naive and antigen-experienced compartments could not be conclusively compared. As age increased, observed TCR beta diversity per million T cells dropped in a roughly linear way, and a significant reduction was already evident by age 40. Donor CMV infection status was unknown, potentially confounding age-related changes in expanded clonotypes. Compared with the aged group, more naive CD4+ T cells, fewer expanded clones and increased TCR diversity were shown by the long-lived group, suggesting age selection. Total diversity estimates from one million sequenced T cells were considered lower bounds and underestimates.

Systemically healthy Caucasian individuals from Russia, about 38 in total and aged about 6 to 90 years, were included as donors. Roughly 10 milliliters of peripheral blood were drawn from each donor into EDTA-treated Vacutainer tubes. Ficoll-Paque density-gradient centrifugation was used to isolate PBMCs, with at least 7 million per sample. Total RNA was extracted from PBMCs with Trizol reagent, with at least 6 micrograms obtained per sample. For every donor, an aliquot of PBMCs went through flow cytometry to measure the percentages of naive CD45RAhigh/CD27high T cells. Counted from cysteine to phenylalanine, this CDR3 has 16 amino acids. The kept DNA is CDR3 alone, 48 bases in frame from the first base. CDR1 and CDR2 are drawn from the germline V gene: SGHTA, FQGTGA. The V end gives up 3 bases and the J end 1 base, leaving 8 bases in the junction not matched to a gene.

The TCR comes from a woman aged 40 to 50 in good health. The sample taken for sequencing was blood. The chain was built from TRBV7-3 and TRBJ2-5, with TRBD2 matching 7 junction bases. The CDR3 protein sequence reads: CASSLKAGSVQETQYF. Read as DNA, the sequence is TGTGCCAGCAGCTTGAAAGCGGGGAGCGTCCAAGAGACCCAGTACTTC.